The next 19 T cell receptor beta chains were all read from a single sample in a study of vaccination and CD4 T cells after COVID-19. The antigens of these receptors remain unknown. With the Oncomine TCR Beta short-read assay, DNA from cultured CD4+ T cells was sequenced. MiXCR, run by TCRdb on the PCR reads, gives a single entry per CDR3 protein. The sample has roughly 13,000 distinct CDR3 sequences; less than 65% are singletons. Stated treatment: 10-day PBMC culture with coronavirus spike peptide pools or control peptides (ViraFEST assay). Sequenced material: CD4+ T cells from blood, cultured in vitro. These receptors all come from a human donor who had recovered from COVID-19.

The gene calls are TRBV28 and TRBJ2-2; 7 nucleotides match TRBD1. This CDR3 comprises 18 residues. The germline V gene has CDR1 MDHEN and CDR2 SYDVKM. V shed 5 bases and J 5 bases; nucleotides not matched to a gene: 17. CDR3 sequence (DNA): TGTGCCAGCAGTCAAAACCCTCGGACAGGCAGTAGGACCGGGGAGCTGTTTTTT. Residues: CASSQNPRTGSRTGELFF.

V gene TRBV7-2 combines with J gene TRBJ2-5, with D unresolved. Germline CDR1 SGHTA, CDR2 FQGNSA. Trimming removed 1 base at V and 1 base at J, with 4 bases between. This CDR3 has 13 amino acids. DNA for the CDR3: TGTGCCAGCAGCTTAGTCAGCCAAGAGACCCAGTACTTC. This sequence encodes CASSLVSQETQYF.

The chain combines TRBV28 with TRBJ1-6, with unresolved D. V gave up 5 bases and J gave up 7 bases, with 15 bases separating them. CDR1 MDHEN and CDR2 SYDVKM come from the germline V gene. This CDR3 comprises 15 residues. CDR3 amino acids: CASSVRSGGNSPLHF. The CDR3, as DNA: TGTGCCAGCAGTGTTCGAAGTGGCGGGAATTCACCCCTCCACTTT.

This clonotype was counted a single time. CDR3 protein: CAWSNRDDGYTF. Written as DNA, the CDR3 is TGTGCCTGGAGCAACAGGGACGATGGCTACACCTTC. This rearrangement joins TRBV30 to TRBJ1-2; tentative D call: TRBD1 (6 bases). Germline CDR1 reads GTSNPN; CDR2 reads SVGIG (reference sequence). V was cut by 3 bases and J by 6 bases, with 11 bases left in between. The CDR3 spans 12 residues.

The chain uses TRBV12-3 or TRBV12-4 and TRBJ2-1; 9 positions agree with TRBD2. CDR3 length equals 15 residues. V lost 3 bases, J lost 3 bases, and 3 bases stayed unmatched. In DNA, the CDR3 is TGTGCCAGCAGTTTCAGCGGGAGGAACTACAATGAGCAGTTCTTC. It specifies CASSFSGRNYNEQFF.

The CDR3 region is CASRLGIGGEQETQYF. The CDR3 nucleotides read TGTGCCAGCAGATTGGGTATAGGCGGGGAACAAGAGACCCAGTACTTC. The chain has TRBV7-9 and TRBJ2-5; weak D call: TRBD2 (6 bases). Trimming cost V 6 bases and J 2 bases, with 19 bases left between them. The CDR3 consists of 16 residues. The germline gives CDR1 SEHNR, CDR2 FQNEAQ (reference sequence). Combining the CDR3 with reference TRBV7-9 and TRBJ2-5 gives the whole variable domain DTGVSQNPRHKITKRGQNVTFRCDPISEHNRLYWYRQTLGQGPEFLTYFQNEAQLEKSRLLSDRFSAERPKGSFSTLEIQRTEQGDSAMYLCASRLGIGGEQETQYFGPGTRLLVL.

The rearrangement joins TRBV15 to TRBJ1-2; maybe TRBD1 (6 bases). Germline assignment: CDR1 LNHNV and CDR2 YYDKDF (reference sequence). Deletions cut 4 bases from V and 14 bases from J, with 14 bases between. This CDR3 region has 11 residues. The CDR3 bases are TGTGCCACCAGCAATGGAGGGGGTTGTACCTTC. Its translation: CATSNGGGCTF. Full variable domain (outside the CDR3, taken from reference TRBV15 and TRBJ1-2): DAMVIQNPRYQVTQFGKPVTLSCSQTLNHNVMYWYQQKSSQAPKLLFHYYDKDFNNEADTPDNFQSRRPNTSFCFLDIRSPGLGDTAMYLCATSNGGGCTFGSGTRLTVV.

V gene TRBV5-1 combines with J gene TRBJ2-1; the D is unclear. The V gene lost 3 bases and the J gene lost 6 bases, with 13 bases spanning the gap. CDR3 length: 14 amino acids. Germline CDR1 SGHRS, CDR2 YFSETQ. In DNA, the CDR3 is TGCGCCAGCAGCTACACAGCACGCGGCAATGAGCAGTTCTTC. Protein: CASSYTARGNEQFF.

This clonotype was detected a few times. V usage is TRBV24-1 and J usage is TRBJ1-4; 7 nucleotides agree with TRBD1. CDR1 is KGHDR and CDR2 is SFDVKD in the germline V gene. V trimming: 3 bases; J trimming: 10 bases; junction bases outside the gene matches: 13. The CDR3 consists of 16 residues. The CDR3 sequence is CATSDGDTGELGKLFF. The CDR3 bases are TGTGCCACCAGTGATGGGGATACAGGGGAGCTTGGAAAACTGTTTTTT.

This clonotype showed up just once. This chain connects TRBV6-1 to TRBJ2-2; 9 bases fit TRBD1. Germline values: CDR1 MNHNS, CDR2 SASEGT. This CDR3 spans 15 amino acids. Trimming removed 1 base from V and 3 bases from J; junction bases left unmatched: 0. CDR3 region: CASSEGTGDTGELFF. As DNA, the CDR3 is TGTGCCAGCAGTGAAGGGACAGGGGACACCGGGGAGCTGTTTTTT.

The V call is TRBV7-2, the J call TRBJ1-1, with 8 positions matching TRBD1. Trimming cost V 3 bases and J 5 bases; bases outside gene matches: 11. This CDR3 has 16 residues. Germline CDR1 is SGHTA and CDR2 is FQGNSA. CDR3 sequence reads: CASSFQGAGVGTEAFF. Here the CDR3 DNA reads TGTGCCAGCAGCTTCCAGGGGGCGGGAGTAGGGACTGAAGCTTTCTTT.

V and J are TRBV25-1 and TRBJ2-3, with D hard to call. Trimming removed 3 bases at V and 6 bases at J, with 7 bases between. This CDR3 is built from 12 residues. The germline CDR1 and CDR2 sequences are MGHDK and SYGVNS. CDR3 coding DNA: TGTGCCAGCAGTGACCCCGCGGATACGCAGTATTTT. Protein sequence: CASSDPADTQYF.

The chain uses TRBV12-3 or TRBV12-4 and TRBJ1-3; D is undetermined. This CDR3 has 13 amino acids. Trimming stripped 5 bases from V and 0 bases from J, with 5 bases between. CDR3 region: CASSRNSGNTIYF. The CDR3 nucleotides read TGTGCCAGCAGTCGAAACTCTGGAAACACCATATATTTT.

This clonotype was detected only once. The rearrangement links TRBV7-2 to TRBJ2-7; possible D gene TRBD1, 5 bases. The germline V gene encodes CDR1 SGHTA and CDR2 FQGNSA. V lost 0 bases to trimming and J lost 4 bases, with 7 bases between them. The CDR3 sequence is 13 residues long. The CDR3 region is CASSLAQVYEQYF. The CDR3 coding sequence is TGTGCCAGCAGCTTAGCACAGGTTTACGAGCAGTACTTC.

The rearrangement uses TRBV20-1 and TRBJ1-2, with D perhaps TRBD1 (6 bases). Germline loops: CDR1 DFQATT, CDR2 SNEGSKA (reference sequence). There are 17 residues in the CDR3. The V end was cut by 0 bases, the J end by 2 bases, with 19 bases between. The CDR3 bases are TGCAGTGCTAGAGATCCAAACCGATACAGGGAAAACTATGGCTACACCTTC. Translated: CSARDPNRYRENYGYTF.

The genes are TRBV3-1 and TRBJ2-7, with TRBD1 identical over 11 bases. V lost 5 bases and J lost 6; bases outside the gene matches: 9. Per the germline V gene, CDR1 is LGHDT and CDR2 is YNNKEL (reference sequence). This CDR3 is built from 15 residues. In nucleotides, the CDR3 is TGTGCCAGCAGCTCCGTGGCCGGGACAGGGGGCGAGCAGTACTTC. This sequence encodes CASSSVAGTGGEQYF.

This clonotype came up a few times. The rearrangement joins TRBV7-2 to TRBJ1-1; 8 bases agree with TRBD1. This CDR3 is built from 15 residues. With 5 bases clipped from V and 4 bases from J, the junction kept 9 bases outside the gene matches. Germline loops: CDR1 SGHTA, CDR2 FQGNSA. CDR3 in DNA: TGTGCCAGCAGCGAAGGCACAGGGGGATCCACTGAAGCTTTCTTT. Translation: CASSEGTGGSTEAFF.

This chain uses TRBV2 with TRBJ2-5; no clear D. The ends were cut back, 2 bases at V and 1 base at J, with 8 bases in the middle. Germline V gives CDR1 SNHLY, CDR2 FYNNEI. The CDR3 length is 14 residues. The DNA for the CDR3 is TGTGCCAGCAGTGAAAGCCGGAGCCAAGAGACCCAGTACTTC. Translation: CASSESRSQETQYF.

V gene TRBV15 combines with J gene TRBJ2-1; D may be TRBD2 (5 bases). CDR1 and CDR2 from the germline V gene are LNHNV and YYDKDF (reference sequence). This CDR3 comprises 16 residues. V shed 2 bases and J shed 0 bases, with 11 bases lying between them. The CDR3 DNA is TGTGCCACCAGCAGACGAGCGGAAACCTCCTACAATGAGCAGTTCTTC. Its translation is CATSRRAETSYNEQFF. The whole variable domain, filled in from reference TRBV15 and TRBJ2-1, reads DAMVIQNPRYQVTQFGKPVTLSCSQTLNHNVMYWYQQKSSQAPKLLFHYYDKDFNNEADTPDNFQSRRPNTSFCFLDIRSPGLGDTAMYLCATSRRAETSYNEQFFGPGTRLTVL.